Below are 8 T cell receptor beta chains sequenced from a single sample in a study of T-cell reconstitution after alpha-beta-depleted transplantation in children. Unique molecular identifiers tagged the TCRbeta library. TCRdb re-analysed the PCR reads in MiXCR, keeping a single row per CDR3 protein. The table has a few hundred thousand distinct CDR3 sequences, roughly 9.1% seen once; the top ten hold roughly 7%. This specimen consisted of PBMCs, obtained before TCRalphabeta/CD19-depleted stem cell transplant. The receptors were gathered from a boy under three years old with acute myeloid leukemia, due to receive a stem cell transplant.

CDR3 sequence reads: CASSQGGHEQYF. The CDR3 region has the DNA TGTGCCAGCAGCCAAGGGGGACACGAGCAGTACTTC. V and J are TRBV4-2 and TRBJ2-7, with D possibly being TRBD1 or TRBD2 (5 bases each). CDR1 and CDR2 from the germline V gene are LGHNA and YNFKEQ. CDR3 length: 12 residues. V was pared by 1 base and J by 5 bases, with 6 bases between.

The chain uses TRBV25-1 and TRBJ2-7; D is perhaps TRBD2 (5 bases). The length of the CDR3 is 16 residues. In germline, CDR1 is MGHDK, CDR2 SYGVNS. Trimming took 5 bases from V and 2 from J, leaving 19 bases between them. CDR3 sequence (DNA): TGTGCCAGCAGTCTACGTCTCTGGACTCCCCCCTACGAGCAGTACTTC. Protein sequence: CASSLRLWTPPYEQYF.

The count of this clonotype is one. A read error may be the cause here, since a much bigger clone is one base away. The chain is built from TRBV3-1 and TRBJ1-4, with D unresolved. The CDR3 totals 16 residues. Trimming left V 0 bases short and J 8 bases short, with 16 bases between. Germline-derived CDR1 and CDR2 are LGHDT and YNNKEL (reference sequence). The CDR3 reads CASSQDAGPQREKLFF. The DNA for the CDR3 is TGTGCCAGCAGCCAAGATGCGGGCCCGCAGAGGGAAAAACTGTTTTTT. Based on the CDR3 plus reference TRBV3-1 and TRBJ1-4, the full variable domain is DTAVSQTPKYLVTQMGNDKSIKCEQNLGHDTMYWYKQDSKKFLKIMFSYNNKELIINETVPNRFSPKSPDKAHLNLHINSLELGDSAVYFCASSQDAGPQREKLFFGSGTQLSVL.

This clonotype has ten or more counts. The chain joins TRBV28 to TRBJ2-3; TRBD1 aligns across 7 bases. CDR1 MDHEN and CDR2 SYDVKM come from the germline V gene. The CDR3 is 14 residues long. Trimming took 7 bases from V and 0 from J; bases not matched to a gene: 4. CDR3 DNA sequence: TGTGCCAGCACCCTGGGACAGAGCACAGATACGCAGTATTTT. As protein: CASTLGQSTDTQYF.

This clonotype was seen ten or more times. This chain links TRBV5-4 with TRBJ2-7; TRBD2 agrees at 10 bases. V lost 4 bases and J lost 2; bases outside the gene matches: 6. Germline CDR1 SGHNT, CDR2 YYREEE (reference sequence). CDR3 size: 15 residues. This CDR3 reads CASSVIAGGPYEQYF. The DNA for the CDR3 is TGTGCCAGCAGCGTAATAGCGGGGGGCCCCTACGAGCAGTACTTC.

Ten or more counts support this clonotype. V and J are TRBV29-1 and TRBJ1-2; D unclear. The V gene lost 6 bases and the J gene lost 3 bases, with 11 bases spanning the gap. This CDR3 has 12 residues. The germline V gene encodes CDR1 SQVTM and CDR2 ANQGSEA. For the CDR3, the DNA is TGCAGCGTCGCCGACACTTACTATGGCTACACCTTC. This sequence encodes CSVADTYYGYTF.

This clonotype has ten or more counts. The rearrangement links TRBV7-3 to TRBJ1-1; D might be TRBD1 (5 bases). The germline CDR1 and CDR2 sequences are SGHTA and FQGTGA. The V and J ends lost 4 bases and 0 bases respectively, with 6 bases between them. CDR3 size: 13 residues. CDR3 sequence (DNA): TGTGCCAGCAGCTCGACAGTGAACACTGAAGCTTTCTTT. Translation: CASSSTVNTEAFF.

This clonotype has just a few counts. The rearrangement uses TRBV7-4 and TRBJ2-1, with D possibly matching TRBD1 (6 bases). CDR1 and CDR2 (germline): SGHVT, SQSDAQ. V lost 3 bases, J lost 4 bases, and 13 bases lay in between. The CDR3 covers 15 residues. CDR3 residues: CASSFDQGGYNEQFF. CDR3 sequence (DNA): TGTGCCAGCAGCTTCGATCAAGGGGGTTACAATGAGCAGTTCTTC.